The rows below give T cell receptor beta chains drawn from one sample of a study of Tregs in tolerant kidney transplant recipients. TCRdb keeps only in-frame clones here, not all; method: immunoSEQ multiplex PCR. The repertoire holds some 66,000 clones, with roughly 92% as singletons. The specimen was CD8+ T cells from blood, collected before the transplant. The receptors stem from a human donor who received a combined kidney and bone marrow transplant. The CDR3 runs from the conserved cysteine through the conserved F or W. D genes are given only for firm matches. Expanded clones get a size class; other rows say once, few or many, or leave the size out.

j_call,v_call,clone_size,d_call,cdr3_aa,cdr3_nt
TRBJ2-3,TRBV7-9,NA,NA,CASSLARSTDTQYF,TGTGCCAGCAGCTTAGCGAGAAGCACAGATACGCAGTATTTT
TRBJ1-2,TRBV5-6,NA,NA,CASSLVGGGYTF,TGTGCCAGCAGCTTGGTGGGGGGAGGCTACACCTTC
TRBJ2-5,TRBV5-6,NA,NA,CASSLTMGGLETQYF,TGTGCCAGCAGCCTCACGATGGGGGGTTTGGAGACCCAGTACTTC
TRBJ2-1,TRBV5-5,NA,NA,CASSLTRGAYNEQFF,TGTGCCAGCAGCTTAACCAGGGGGGCCTACAATGAGCAGTTCTTC
TRBJ2-2,TRBV7-9,NA,NA,CASSLKTGSGELFF,TGTGCCAGCAGCTTAAAGACAGGTTCGGGGGAGCTGTTTTTT
TRBJ2-6,TRBV27,once,TRBD1,CASSLGQGGANVLTF,TGTGCCAGCAGTCTGGGACAGGGTGGGGCCAACGTCCTGACTTTC
TRBJ2-7,TRBV13,NA,TRBD2,CASSRRGGRHEQYF,TGTGCCAGCAGCCGCCGGGGGGGGAGACACGAGCAGTACTTC
TRBJ2-5,TRBV2,once,TRBD1,CAGPGQGVQETQYF,TGTGCCGGGCCGGGACAGGGGGTTCAAGAGACCCAGTACTTC
TRBJ2-7,TRBV10-3,NA,NA,CAISDIAYEQYF,TGTGCCATCAGTGATATAGCCTACGAGCAGTACTTC
TRBJ2-7,TRBV4-1,NA,NA,CASSQGAGGYEQYF,TGCGCCAGCAGCCAAGGGGCCGGGGGCTACGAGCAGTACTTC
TRBJ1-5,TRBV5-4,NA,TRBD1,CASSPGTDNQPQHF,TGTGCCAGCAGCCCCGGGACAGACAATCAGCCCCAGCATTTT
TRBJ2-1,TRBV7-6,NA,TRBD1,CASSLGGQVHEQFF,TGTGCCAGCAGCTTAGGGGGACAGGTCCATGAGCAGTTCTTC
TRBJ2-7,TRBV6-5,NA,TRBD2,CASIGGDPYEQYF,TGTGCCAGCATTGGGGGGGATCCCTACGAGCAGTACTTC
TRBJ2-1,TRBV13,NA,NA,CASSLSGNQGVDEQFF,TGTGCCAGCAGCTTATCCGGGAATCAAGGAGTCGATGAGCAGTTCTTC
TRBJ1-2,TRBV21-1,NA,NA,CASSKAPGGYTF,TGTGCCAGCAGCAAGGCACCTGGTGGCTACACCTTC
TRBJ2-7,TRBV11-3,NA,NA,CASSFWQATGEQYF,TGTGCCAGCAGCTTTTGGCAGGCCACGGGGGAGCAGTACTTC
TRBJ2-3,TRBV9,NA,TRBD2,CASSGAGFTDTQYF,TGTGCCAGCAGCGGAGCGGGGTTCACAGATACGCAGTATTTT
TRBJ2-1,TRBV19,NA,NA,CASSTSSYNEQFF,TGTGCCAGTAGTACTAGCTCCTACAATGAGCAGTTCTTC
TRBJ1-2,TRBV6-1,NA,NA,CASSPLGGGNYGYTF,TGTGCCAGCAGCCCTTTAGGTGGGGGGAACTATGGCTACACCTTC
TRBJ2-7,TRBV29-1,NA,TRBD2,CSVVLAMEQYF,TGCAGCGTAGTACTAGCGATGGAGCAGTACTTC